The 17 T cell receptor beta chains reported below all come from one sample, sequenced in a study of T-cell reconstitution after alpha-beta-depleted transplantation in children. Unique molecular identifiers were incorporated during preparation of the TCRbeta library. One entry per CDR3 protein results from TCRdb running MiXCR on the PCR reads. The table records about 260,000 distinct CDR3 sequences, roughly 8.2% of them present only once. This sample comprised PBMCs, mostly from graft donor cells, obtained 180 days after TCRalphabeta/CD19-depleted stem cell transplant. Receptors were obtained from a male patient between 5 and 17 years old who had a stem cell transplant for acute lymphoblastic leukemia, so the T cells may come from the graft donor.

In this sample, this clonotype turned up many times. The chain is built from TRBV28 and TRBJ2-3, with TRBD2 matching over 12 bases. Germline-derived CDR1 and CDR2 are MDHEN and SYDVKM. This CDR3 is 14 amino acids long. The V segment lost 3 bases and the J segment 6 bases; nucleotides outside the gene matches: 1. The CDR3 loop reads CASSLTSGSDTQYF. As DNA, the CDR3 is TGTGCCAGCAGTTTGACTAGCGGGAGTGATACGCAGTATTTT. The variable domain in full, completed from reference TRBV28 and TRBJ2-3, reads DVKVTQSSRYLVKRTGEKVFLECVQDMDHENMFWYRQDPGLGLRLIYFSYDVKMKEKGDIPEGYSVSREKKERFSLILESASTNQTSMYLCASSLTSGSDTQYFGPGTRLTVL.

The chain employs TRBV13 and TRBJ2-7, with a tentative D call TRBD1 (5 bases). The germline gives CDR1 PRHDT, CDR2 FYEKMQ (reference sequence). The CDR3 totals 14 residues. The V gene lost 5 bases and the J gene lost 4 bases, with 15 bases spanning the gap. The CDR3 DNA sequence: TGTGCCAGCAGCACCCGCCTGACAGATTACGAGCAGTACTTC. The encoded protein is CASSTRLTDYEQYF.

This clonotype was counted at least ten times. The chain links TRBV18 to TRBJ2-2; 11 positions agree with TRBD2. The germline V gene has CDR1 KGHSH and CDR2 LQKENI. The J segment lost 5 bases and the V segment lost 8 bases, leaving 7 bases of the junction unmatched. The CDR3 sequence is 15 residues long. The CDR3, as DNA: TGTGCCAGCCCAACTAGCGGGAGTTTTACCGGGGAGCTGTTTTTT. Translation: CASPTSGSFTGELFF.

This clonotype was observed a single time. The rearrangement uses TRBV20-1 and TRBJ2-2, with 10 positions matching TRBD2. Trimming at V came to 2 bases and at J to 4 bases, leaving 4 bases not matched to a gene. The CDR3 length is 15 residues. Germline CDR1 reads DFQATT; CDR2 reads SNEGSKA (reference sequence). In DNA form, the CDR3 reads TGCAGTGCTAGACTAGCGGGAGCAGGCACCGGGGAGCTGTTTTTT. Amino acids: CSARLAGAGTGELFF.

This clonotype was observed at least ten times. CDR3 nucleotide sequence: TGTGCCAGCAGCTCGCTCGACAGCGGGGAGCTGTTTTTT. Protein sequence: CASSSLDSGELFF. The rearrangement joins TRBV5-6 to TRBJ2-2, with D tentatively TRBD1 (5 bases). The V and J ends lost 3 bases and 7 bases respectively, with 10 bases between them. From germline, CDR1 is SGHDT and CDR2 YYEEEE. CDR3 length: 13 residues.

About this clonotype itself: Possible read error: a much larger clone is one base away. Here the CDR3 reads CASSVDANWYEQYF. For the CDR3, the DNA is TGTGCCAGCAGCGTAGACGCGAATTGGTACGAGCAGTACTTC. The chain uses TRBV9 and TRBJ2-7; unclear D gene. Trimming removed 0 bases from V and 4 bases from J, with 11 bases in between. This CDR3 contains 14 residues. Germline CDR1 and CDR2: SGDLS and YYNGEE.

At least ten counts were recorded for this clonotype. The rearrangement uses TRBV10-3 and TRBJ2-7, with 7 bases aligning to TRBD1. The CDR3 sequence is 12 residues long. J gave up 6 bases and V 10 bases, and 9 bases lay outside the gene matches. Germline V lookup: CDR1 ENHRY, CDR2 SYGVKD. The CDR3 here is CATLRTGGEQYF. CDR3 DNA: TGTGCCACCCTCCGGACAGGTGGCGAGCAGTACTTC.

This clonotype occurred many times. J is TRBJ1-6 and V is TRBV2, with D unresolved. Germline V CDR1 and CDR2: SNHLY, FYNNEI. The CDR3 is made up of 14 amino acids. V was shortened by 2 bases and J by 4 bases, with 6 bases between the two germline ends. The CDR3, as DNA: TGTGCCAGCAGTGAACCGGGGTATAATTCACCCCTCCACTTT. Encoded protein: CASSEPGYNSPLHF.

This sequence joins TRBV7-3 and TRBJ2-5; perhaps D is TRBD1 or TRBD2 (5 bases each). CDR3 length: 15 residues. Trimming took off 2 bases at V and 7 bases at J, with 17 bases between the two ends. The germline CDR1 and CDR2 sequences are SGHTA and FQGTGA. In DNA, the CDR3 is TGTGCCAGCAGCTTAGGGACGGGGCCGGTAGGGACCCAGTACTTC. Residues: CASSLGTGPVGTQYF.

This clonotype was detected many times. The rearrangement joins TRBV20-1 to TRBJ1-5; 7 positions match TRBD1. The CDR3 runs 16 residues. J was trimmed by 7 bases and V by 1 base; bases with no gene match: 13. Per germline, CDR1 DFQATT and CDR2 SNEGSKA (reference sequence). CDR3 sequence reads: CSARAGGTVVGQPQHF. CDR3 in DNA: TGCAGTGCTAGAGCGGGGGGGACAGTAGTAGGGCAGCCCCAGCATTTT.

On this clonotype: This may be a read error, as it is one base from a much larger clone. This CDR3 reads CASRKFGGGSNTDAFF. The CDR3 DNA sequence: TGTGCCAGCAGAAAATTCGGGGGGGGTTCGAACACTGACGCTTTCTTT. This chain joins TRBV6-4 and TRBJ1-1; TRBD1 might be the D (5 bases). The CDR3 runs 16 residues. Germline V gene data show CDR1 as MRHNA and CDR2 as SNTAGT.

The sample holds many counts of this clonotype. The rearrangement links TRBV29-1 to TRBJ2-5; 8 positions agree with TRBD1. The germline gives CDR1 SQVTM, CDR2 ANQGSEA. This CDR3 contains 15 residues. Trimming took 3 bases from V and 1 from J; bases not matched to a gene: 7. This chain's CDR3 is CSVDRAGGSQETQYF. The CDR3 DNA follows: TGCAGCGTTGACAGGGCAGGGGGCAGCCAAGAGACCCAGTACTTC.

This clonotype was seen many times. The chain joins TRBV11-2 to TRBJ2-4; D is undetermined. This CDR3 has 14 residues. V was shortened by 1 base and J by 0 bases, with 4 bases between the two germline ends. Germline assignment: CDR1 SGHAT and CDR2 FQNNGV. Written as DNA, the CDR3 is TGTGCCAGCAGCTTAGTTCTAGCCAAAAACATTCAGTACTTC. Its protein is CASSLVLAKNIQYF.

This clonotype has a count of ten or more. The chain joins TRBV24-1 to TRBJ2-1; D assignment may be TRBD1 or TRBD2 (5 bases each). V was clipped by 4 bases and J by 7 bases, with 13 bases between them. The CDR3 covers 14 residues. Germline lookup yields CDR1 KGHDR and CDR2 SFDVKD. The CDR3 bases are TGTGCCACCAGTGAGGGACCGTGGTTAAATGAGCAGTTCTTC. Protein: CATSEGPWLNEQFF.

This clonotype was observed many times. The chain is built from TRBV29-1 and TRBJ2-7, with TRBD2 matching over 7 bases. The germline CDR1 and CDR2 sequences are SQVTM and ANQGSEA. J lost 5 bases, V lost 3 bases, and 10 bases had no gene match. The CDR3 length is 14 residues. The CDR3 loop is CSVESGGSLHEQYF. CDR3 DNA sequence: TGCAGCGTTGAGTCGGGCGGGAGTCTCCACGAGCAGTACTTC.

V is TRBV18 and J is TRBJ2-7; 8 positions agree with TRBD1. The trim removed 4 bases at V and 9 bases at J, leaving 5 bases unmatched. The CDR3 runs 12 residues. Germline V gene lookup returns CDR1 KGHSH and CDR2 LQKENI. DNA for the CDR3: TGTGCCAGCTCACTGGACAGGGTCGGGCAGTACTTC. Protein sequence: CASSLDRVGQYF.

The table lists this clonotype with many counts. The chain employs TRBV4-2 and TRBJ1-1; D remains unclear. The CDR3 spans 15 residues. CDR1 is LGHNA, CDR2 YNFKEQ, per germline. The V end lost 4 bases, the J end lost 5 bases, and 17 bases lay between the germline ends. CDR3 DNA: TGTGCCAGCAGCCCCCCATTGTCAACTGGGACTGAAGCTTTCTTT. Encoded protein: CASSPPLSTGTEAFF.